This entry concerns a single TCR beta chain. In its sample, this clone was seen once. What this receptor recognizes is not known. Qualities for individual bases were not recorded, and no much larger clone is one base off. Other DNA sequences in the same sample also yield this CDR3. CDR1 and CDR2, per the germline V gene, are MDHEN and SYDVKM. Trimming costs V 7 bases and J 2 bases, and their ends lie 8 bases apart. The CDR3, cysteine through phenylalanine, is 12 amino acids long. Only CDR3 DNA is held: 36 bases, read in frame from base 1. The data were obtained in a study of control samples from healthy donors and cancer patients (dated by TCRdb to the early 2020s). The library was prepared using the immunoSEQ multiplex PCR assay. Sourced from immuneACCESS, this table was stored by TCRdb with only in-frame sequences that have V and J called. A share of the clones is absent; for the studies checked, an unresolved V gene accounts for under half, and the remainder has no known explanation. The sample table shows 96,000 or so clones, and 90% to 95% are seen once. The ten most abundant clones make up roughly 8% of the sample.

The sequenced sample was blood. This clonotype was obtained from a man between 18 and 29 years old in good health. This chain joins TRBV28 to TRBJ1-2, with the D gene uncertain. The nucleotides read TGTGCCAGCACCACCGGAAACTATGGCTACACCTTC. It codes for CASTTGNYGYTF.